This TCR beta chain was captured by sequencing in a study of shared clonotypes between healthy human individuals. Study-wide findings and caveats: Clonotype sharing among donors, it was expected, would be affected by sequencing depth. Among non-shared clonotypes, generation probabilities were lower than among those shared by all four donors. Relative to memory subsets, naive subsets generally showed larger estimated richness.

In the case of this clone: Its antigen is not known.

CD45RA-negative memory and CD45RA+ naive subsets were split from the CD4+ cells. Libraries were prepared by immunoSEQ multiplex PCR; TCRdb keeps only in-frame clonotypes and omits some of them. The sample carries roughly 2.2 million clones, more than 85% recorded once. Germline V CDR1 and CDR2: LNHDA, SQIVND (reference sequence). The CDR3 consists of 19 residues. The ends were cut back, 7 bases at V and 4 bases at J, with 32 bases in the middle. The V and J genes are TRBV19 and TRBJ2-7, with D perhaps being TRBD1 or TRBD2 (5 bases each). The TCR comes from a man between 18 and 35 years old in good health. Some clones in this sample may be carry-over from other donors' samples. Sequenced: naive CD4+ T cells from PBMCs. Stated subset: CD45RA+ positively selected. The DNA of the CDR3 is TGTGCCAGTACCCCAAAATCGTACCTGGGGGTATCGAAGGATTACGAGCAGTACTTC. Translation gives CASTPKSYLGVSKDYEQYF.